The clone carrying this T cell receptor (beta chain) was recorded at least ten times. These data come from a study of Graves' ophthalmopathy and Graves' hyperthyroidism. Trimming took off 6 bases at V and 3 bases at J, with 12 bases between the two ends. This CDR3 spans 13 amino acids. Looked up from germline, CDR1 is MNHEY and CDR2 is SVGEGT. Amplified material comprised TCR beta CDR3 regions derived from RNA transcripts. An initial RT-PCR round employing HTBI primers preceded a second-round multiplex PCR. TCRdb re-analysed the multiplex PCR reads in MiXCR, keeping a single row per CDR3 protein. The sample contains some 370,000 distinct CDR3 sequences, about 15% of which appear only once.

This TCR was recovered from an adult woman with stable Graves' hyperthyroidism. Sequenced: peripheral blood. The chain joins TRBV6-2 or TRBV6-3 to TRBJ2-7, with a weak D call TRBD2 (6 bases). The DNA for the CDR3 is TGTGCCAGCAGATCAGGAGGGCGCTACGAGCAGTACTTC. This gives the protein CASRSGGRYEQYF.